This T cell receptor beta chain emerged from a study of technical replicates of blood from several donors. TCRdb keeps only in-frame clones here, not all; method: immunoSEQ multiplex PCR. The table lists under 85,000 clones, 80% to 95% of them singletons. This clone appeared once. Looked up from germline, CDR1 is GTSNPN and CDR2 is SVGIG (reference sequence). The CDR3 contains 15 residues. V lost 5 bases, J lost 4 bases, and 11 bases stayed unmatched. The sequence came from a human donor in good health. Sequenced sample: T cells isolated from PBMCs. The chain employs TRBV30 and TRBJ2-5; 9 bases line up with TRBD2. The chain's CDR3 is CAWLFSGRMGETQYF. CDR3 in DNA: TGTGCCTGGTTGTTCAGCGGGAGGATGGGAGAGACCCAGTACTTC.